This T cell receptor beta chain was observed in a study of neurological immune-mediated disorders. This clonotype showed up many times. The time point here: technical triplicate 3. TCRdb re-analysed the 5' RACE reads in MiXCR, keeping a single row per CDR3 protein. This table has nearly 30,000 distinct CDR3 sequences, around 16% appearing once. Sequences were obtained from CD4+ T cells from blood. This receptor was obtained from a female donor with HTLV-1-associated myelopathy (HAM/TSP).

The CDR3: CASSESWTGLSSYEQYF. CDR3 DNA sequence: TGTGCCAGCAGTGAATCATGGACAGGCCTGAGCTCCTACGAGCAGTACTTC. The chain couples TRBV25-1 to TRBJ2-7, with 7 bases matching TRBD1. Trimming cost V 1 base and J 0 bases; bases outside gene matches: 9. The germline V gene encodes CDR1 MGHDK and CDR2 SYGVNS. This CDR3 is 17 amino acids long.